This T cell receptor (beta chain) was sequenced during a study of T cells expressing NK-cell markers. The wider study: Out of eight donors sequenced, seven tested HCMV-seropositive and the remaining one seronegative.

Study-level points and caveats: Of the CD8+ T cells in more than five donors, roughly 1.0-7.5% belonged to dominant NKG2C+ clonotypes. There were a handful of donors in whom these clonotypes also led the CD3+CD56-NKG2C+ fraction.

Scientists made TCR beta cDNA using 5'RACE template switching with UMIs. Each CDR3 protein gets one entry in TCRdb, which reprocessed the 5' RACE reads and gives no DNA. The sample shows about 550,000 distinct CDR3 sequences, and approximately 3.5% sits with its ten largest clones. This CDR3 contains 16 residues. Germline CDR1 SEHNR, CDR2 FQNEAQ (reference sequence). With respect to this clonotype: Its target is not known.

The clonotype was recovered from a man between 18 and 35 years old in good health. The specimen was blood T cells: a sorted CD56 or NKG2C T cell subset, CD4+ or CD8+ T cells, or bulk PBMC T cells (not recorded which). The chain has TRBV7-9 and TRBJ1-4; TCRdb's D call, TRBD1, is unchecked because there is no DNA. CDR3 sequence reads: CASSLGGPTLNEKLFF.